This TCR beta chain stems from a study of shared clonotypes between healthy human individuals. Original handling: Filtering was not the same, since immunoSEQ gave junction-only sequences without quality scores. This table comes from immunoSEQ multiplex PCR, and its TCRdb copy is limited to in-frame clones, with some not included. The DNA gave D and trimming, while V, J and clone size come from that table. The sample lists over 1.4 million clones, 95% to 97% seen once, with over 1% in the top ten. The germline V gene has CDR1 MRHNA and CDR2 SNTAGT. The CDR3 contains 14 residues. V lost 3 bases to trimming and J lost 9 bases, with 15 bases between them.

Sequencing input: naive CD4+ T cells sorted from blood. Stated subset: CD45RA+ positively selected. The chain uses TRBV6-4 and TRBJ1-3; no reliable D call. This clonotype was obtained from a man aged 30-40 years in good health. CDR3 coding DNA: TGTGCCAGCAGTGAGTCAGAGGTCGGCGGCACCATATATTTT. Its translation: CASSESEVGGTIYF.